The 26 T cell receptor beta chains presented below share a single source sample, sequenced in a study of a mutant IDH1 vaccine in newly diagnosed glioma. Profiled with immunoSEQ multiplex PCR; TCRdb holds only in-frame clones, not every one. The sample yields about 94,000 clones, 85% to 90% seen once. Regarding time point: week 47, end of study. What each vaccine dose contained was 300 ug of mutant IDH1 20-mer peptide, accompanied by topical imiquimod. Antigens for these TCRs are unknown. Here the sequenced sample was PBMCs, taken from a glioma patient whose treatment included an IDH1 peptide vaccine. Receptor source: a woman aged 50 to 60 with glioma.

This rearrangement joins TRBV5-1 to TRBJ2-1; TRBD2 might be the D (6 bases). Germline loops: CDR1 SGHRS, CDR2 YFSETQ. This CDR3 has 18 amino acids. The V end was cut by 3 bases, the J end by 0 bases, with 19 bases between. The CDR3 is CASSSPPRAGPSYNEQFF. As DNA, the CDR3 is TGCGCCAGCAGCTCCCCGCCGAGGGCGGGACCCTCCTACAATGAGCAGTTCTTC.

The V call is TRBV4-1, the J call TRBJ1-2, with D possibly TRBD1 on 5 matching bases. The germline V gene encodes CDR1 MGHRA and CDR2 YSYEKL. The germline V and J ends were trimmed by 2 bases and 4 bases, with 14 bases remaining between them. The length of the CDR3 is 15 residues. For the CDR3, the DNA is TGCGCCAGCAGCCAACCTCTGGGGCAGATCTATGGCTACACCTTC. Protein sequence: CASSQPLGQIYGYTF.

This chain links TRBV28 with TRBJ2-7, with 8 bases matching TRBD2. This CDR3 spans 16 amino acids. The junction had 16 bases not matched to a gene; V was cut back by 6 bases and J by 6 bases. The germline CDR1 and CDR2 sequences are MDHEN and SYDVKM. The CDR3 DNA sequence: TGTGCCAGCAGCTCTCTCCCAGCGGGAGTTCTGGTCGAGCAGTACTTC. Translating it yields CASSSLPAGVLVEQYF. The entire variable domain, with the rest obtained from reference TRBV28 and TRBJ2-7, is as follows: DVKVTQSSRYLVKRTGEKVFLECVQDMDHENMFWYRQDPGLGLRLIYFSYDVKMKEKGDIPEGYSVSREKKERFSLILESASTNQTSMYLCASSSLPAGVLVEQYFGPGTRLTVT.

V gene TRBV7-2 combines with J gene TRBJ1-6; no firm D call. The germline V gene encodes CDR1 SGHTA and CDR2 FQGNSA. With 8 bases removed from V and 9 bases from J, the gap between germline ends came to 14 bases. This CDR3 comprises 13 residues. CDR3 in amino acids: CASLEQTGSPLHF. The CDR3 region has the DNA TGTGCCAGCTTAGAACAGACGGGTTCACCCCTCCACTTT.

V and J are TRBV27 and TRBJ2-7; D gene unclear. V dropped 4 bases and J dropped 2 bases, with 12 bases sitting between them. CDR3 length: 14 amino acids. Germline CDR1 and CDR2: MNHEY and SMNVEV (reference sequence). The CDR3: CASSSPSSTYEQYF. The CDR3 region has the DNA TGTGCCAGCAGTTCCCCATCGAGTACCTACGAGCAGTACTTC.

The chain uses TRBV16 and TRBJ1-4; 7 bases are shared with TRBD1. CDR3 length: 17 amino acids. After removal of 6 bases from V and 3 bases from J, the junction contained 13 bases not matched to a gene. CDR1 and CDR2 from the germline V gene are KGHSY and FQNENV. The CDR3 spells CASRQTARDRPNEKLFF. The CDR3 DNA sequence: TGTGCCAGCAGACAAACGGCTCGGGACAGACCTAATGAAAAACTGTTTTTT.

The chain links TRBV5-4 to TRBJ1-5; tentatively, D is TRBD1 (5 bases). Germline values: CDR1 SGHNT, CDR2 YYREEE (reference sequence). The length of the CDR3 is 15 residues. Trimming cost V 2 bases and J 4 bases, with 13 bases left between them. In DNA, the CDR3 is TGTGCCAGCAGCTTAGGGGCAGATCTAAATCAGCCCCAGCATTTT. Residues: CASSLGADLNQPQHF. The full variable domain, in which reference TRBV5-4 and TRBJ1-5 provide the parts outside the CDR3, is ETGVTQSPTHLIKTRGQQVTLRCSSQSGHNTVSWYQQALGQGPQFIFQYYREEENGRGNFPPRFSGLQFPNYSSELNVNALELDDSALYLCASSLGADLNQPQHFGDGTRLSIL.

The rearrangement links TRBV2 to TRBJ2-2, with 12 positions matching TRBD2. J gave up 6 bases and V 7 bases, and 12 bases lay outside the gene matches. The CDR3 has 17 amino acids. Looked up from germline, CDR1 is SNHLY and CDR2 is FYNNEI. CDR3 coding DNA: TGTGCCAGCACCCCCTTTGGGCTAGCGGGAGGGGCCGGGGAGCTGTTTTTT. Protein: CASTPFGLAGGAGELFF. The variable domain in full, with the rest retrieved from reference TRBV2 and TRBJ2-2, is EPEVTQTPSHQVTQMGQEVILRCVPISNHLYFYWYRQILGQKVEFLVSFYNNEISEKSEIFDDQFSVERPDGSNFTLKIRSTKLEDSAMYFCASTPFGLAGGAGELFFGEGSRLTVL.

The rearrangement links TRBV5-8 to TRBJ1-1; 7 bases agree with TRBD1. J lost 3 bases, V lost 4 bases, and 6 bases had no gene match. CDR1 SGHTS and CDR2 YDEGEE come from the germline V gene. This CDR3 spans 14 amino acids. In DNA, the CDR3 is TGTGCCAGCAGCCAGGGGCAGGGGGACACTGAAGCTTTCTTT. Translated: CASSQGQGDTEAFF.

The rearrangement uses TRBV30 and TRBJ2-1; possibly TRBD2 for D (5 bases). The V end lost 0 bases, the J end lost 10 bases, and 13 bases lay between the germline ends. The length of the CDR3 is 13 residues. Germline values: CDR1 GTSNPN, CDR2 SVGIG (reference sequence). The CDR3 spells CAWSVRGPGEQFF. Here the CDR3 DNA reads TGTGCCTGGAGTGTACGAGGGCCGGGGGAGCAGTTCTTC.

This clone was recorded once. V is TRBV11-1 and J is TRBJ2-7; D is undetermined. V was cut by 5 bases and J by 0 bases, with 11 bases left in between. The CDR3 totals 14 residues. Germline lookup yields CDR1 SGHAT and CDR2 FQDESV (reference sequence). The chain's CDR3 is CASSPAGASYEQYF. The CDR3, as DNA: TGTGCCAGCAGCCCCGCAGGTGCCTCCTACGAGCAGTACTTC.

The CDR3 DNA reads as TGTGCCAGCAGCGTAGCGGCGAGCACTGAAGCTTTCTTT. Amino acid sequence: CASSVAASTEAFF. This sequence joins TRBV9 and TRBJ1-1; no firm D call. Trimming removed 0 bases at V and 4 bases at J, with 7 bases between. Germline CDR1 reads SGDLS; CDR2 reads YYNGEE. The CDR3 contains 13 residues.

This chain connects TRBV14 to TRBJ1-1, with D possibly TRBD1 on 5 matching bases. Germline values: CDR1 SGHDN, CDR2 FVKESK. Trimming took 5 bases from V and 0 from J, leaving 7 bases between them. The CDR3 spans 13 residues. The CDR3 protein is CASSSRVNTEAFF. The CDR3 coding sequence is TGTGCCAGCAGCTCCAGGGTGAACACTGAAGCTTTCTTT.

The chain carries TRBV5-4 and TRBJ1-5; the D gene is possibly TRBD1 (6 bases). V shed 5 bases and J shed 1 base, with 13 bases lying between them. The V gene's germline CDR1 is SGHNT and CDR2 YYREEE (reference sequence). The CDR3 is 15 residues long. For the CDR3, the DNA is TGTGCCAGCAGTGAGGGGGGGGTAAGCAATCAGCCCCAGCATTTT. This translates into CASSEGGVSNQPQHF.

The CDR3 protein is CASSLQVAGSTDTQYF. CDR3 bases: TGTGCCAGCAGCTTACAAGTAGCGGGGAGCACAGATACGCAGTATTTT. V is TRBV7-2 and J is TRBJ2-3, with TRBD2 matching 8 bases. The CDR3 is 16 amino acids. Germline loops: CDR1 SGHTA, CDR2 FQGNSA. V shed 2 bases and J 0 bases; nucleotides not matched to a gene: 4.

This clone was detected only a few times. This chain uses TRBV14 with TRBJ1-1, with D possibly TRBD1 on 6 matching bases. The germline V gene has CDR1 SGHDN and CDR2 FVKESK. The ends were cut back, 0 bases at V and 4 bases at J, with 18 bases in the middle. The CDR3 runs to 17 residues. This CDR3 reads CASSQDLGAGVGTEAFF. CDR3 DNA sequence: TGTGCCAGCAGCCAAGATCTCGGCGCAGGGGTGGGCACTGAAGCTTTCTTT. Combining the CDR3 with reference TRBV14 and TRBJ1-1 gives the whole variable domain EAGVTQFPSHSVIEKGQTVTLRCDPISGHDNLYWYRRVMGKEIKFLLHFVKESKQDESGMPNNRFLAERTGGTYSTLKVQPAELEDSGVYFCASSQDLGAGVGTEAFFGQGTRLTVV.

The J gene is TRBJ2-7, the V gene TRBV6-6; tentatively, D is TRBD1 (6 bases). The CDR3 extends over 14 amino acids. Trimming stripped 5 bases from V and 7 bases from J, with 18 bases between. Germline CDR1 and CDR2: MNHNY and SVGAGI (reference sequence). CDR3 sequence: CASSKGGHDGEQYF. DNA of the CDR3: TGTGCCAGCAGTAAAGGGGGTCACGACGGAGAGCAGTACTTC.

The rearrangement joins TRBV5-6 to TRBJ2-7, with a tentative D call TRBD2 (5 bases). Deletions cut 1 base from V and 4 bases from J, with 12 bases between. CDR1 SGHDT and CDR2 YYEEEE come from the germline V gene. CDR3 length equals 14 residues. The CDR3 DNA reads TGTGCCAGCAGCTTGTTTCACAGACTATACGAGCAGTACTTC. Its translation is CASSLFHRLYEQYF.

The rearrangement uses TRBV10-3 and TRBJ2-1; D is unresolved. The germline V gene has CDR1 ENHRY and CDR2 SYGVKD. V was clipped by 0 bases and J by 8 bases, with 5 bases between them. CDR3 size: 12 residues. For the CDR3, the DNA is TGTGCCATCAGTGAGTCTTACGATGAGCAGTTCTTC. Its translation: CAISESYDEQFF.

The rearrangement links TRBV20-1 to TRBJ1-1; TRBD1 might be the D (6 bases). V lost 5 bases and J 10 bases, leaving 14 bases between the germline ends. Germline V gene data show CDR1 as DFQATT and CDR2 as SNEGSKA (reference sequence). The CDR3 extends over 11 amino acids. CDR3 coding DNA: TGCAGTGCTGGGGCCAGGGGTTCAGCTTTCTTT. This encodes CSAGARGSAFF.

The chain couples TRBV18 to TRBJ2-7, with 7 bases fitting TRBD1. Looked up from germline, CDR1 is KGHSH and CDR2 is LQKENI. This CDR3 comprises 15 residues. Trimming at V came to 4 bases and at J to 6 bases, leaving 12 bases not matched to a gene. The CDR3 protein is CASSQSEGARAEQYF. CDR3 sequence (DNA): TGTGCCAGCTCACAATCCGAGGGGGCGCGGGCCGAGCAGTACTTC.

The chain is built from TRBV18 and TRBJ1-1, with a weak D call TRBD1 (5 bases). This CDR3 has 13 amino acids. Between the trimmed V and J ends, which lost 8 bases and 0 bases, there was a span of 10 bases. The germline V gene encodes CDR1 KGHSH and CDR2 LQKENI. CDR3 sequence: CASRAGMNTEAFF. CDR3 DNA: TGTGCCAGCCGGGCAGGGATGAACACTGAAGCTTTCTTT.

The J gene is TRBJ2-5, the V gene TRBV5-1; D not certain. CDR3 length equals 11 residues. Germline V gene lookup returns CDR1 SGHRS and CDR2 YFSETQ. V dropped 2 bases and J dropped 6 bases, with 5 bases sitting between them. CDR3 DNA sequence: TGCGCCAGCAGCTTAGAGAAGACCCAGTACTTC. Amino acids: CASSLEKTQYF. Filled out from reference TRBV5-1 and TRBJ2-5, the complete variable domain reads KAGVTQTPRYLIKTRGQQVTLSCSPISGHRSVSWYQQTPGQGLQFLFEYFSETQRNKGNFPGRFSGRQFSNSRSEMNVSTLELGDSALYLCASSLEKTQYFGPGTRLLVL.

The chain couples TRBV11-2 to TRBJ2-7; possible D gene TRBD2, 5 bases. The V gene lost 4 bases and the J gene lost 7 bases, with 11 bases spanning the gap. Germline-derived CDR1 and CDR2 are SGHAT and FQNNGV. The CDR3 extends over 12 amino acids. This CDR3 is CASSSGVWEQYF. The CDR3 nucleotides read TGTGCCAGCAGCTCCGGGGTATGGGAGCAGTACTTC.

In this sample, this clone turned up once. The chain couples TRBV6-6 to TRBJ2-3; D remains unclear. The CDR3 is 15 amino acids. Trimming shortened V by 6 bases and J by 1 base, and 14 bases separated the two germline ends. Germline-derived CDR1 and CDR2 are MNHNY and SVGAGI (reference sequence). The CDR3 region is CASSQTRSGTDTQYF. The CDR3 nucleotides read TGTGCCAGCAGCCAAACTCGATCGGGCACAGATACGCAGTATTTT.

This clone was seen a single time. V is TRBV5-4 and J is TRBJ2-7; possibly TRBD2 for D (6 bases). From germline, CDR1 is SGHNT and CDR2 YYREEE (reference sequence). The CDR3 totals 12 residues. The V end lost 4 bases, the J end lost 6 bases, and 11 bases lay between the germline ends. CDR3 sequence: CASSVGGTEQYF. CDR3 in DNA: TGTGCCAGCAGCGTAGGAGGGACCGAGCAGTACTTC.